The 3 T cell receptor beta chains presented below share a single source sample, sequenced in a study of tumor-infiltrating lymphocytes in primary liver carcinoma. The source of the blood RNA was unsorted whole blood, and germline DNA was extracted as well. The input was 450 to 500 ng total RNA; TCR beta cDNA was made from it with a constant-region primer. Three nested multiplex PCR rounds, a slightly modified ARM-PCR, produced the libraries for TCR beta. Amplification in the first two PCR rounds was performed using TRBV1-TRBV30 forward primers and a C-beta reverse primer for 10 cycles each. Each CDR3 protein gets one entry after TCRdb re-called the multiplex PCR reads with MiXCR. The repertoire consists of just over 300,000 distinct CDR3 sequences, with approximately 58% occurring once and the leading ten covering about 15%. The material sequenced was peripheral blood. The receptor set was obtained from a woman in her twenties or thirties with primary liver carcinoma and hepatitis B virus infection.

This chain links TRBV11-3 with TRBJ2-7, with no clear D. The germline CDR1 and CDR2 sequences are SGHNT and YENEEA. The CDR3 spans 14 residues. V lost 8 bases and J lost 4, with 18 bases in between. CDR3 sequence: CASYRGHSGYEQYF. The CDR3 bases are TGTGCCAGCTATCGAGGTCACTCAGGTTACGAGCAGTACTTC.

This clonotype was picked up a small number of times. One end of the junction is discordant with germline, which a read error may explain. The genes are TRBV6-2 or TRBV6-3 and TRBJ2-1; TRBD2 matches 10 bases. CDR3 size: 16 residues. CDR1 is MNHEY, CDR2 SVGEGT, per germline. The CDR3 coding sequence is TGTACCAGCAGTCCCCAAAGCGGGAGGGGAGACAATGAGCAGTTCTTC. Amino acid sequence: CTSSPQSGRGDNEQFF.

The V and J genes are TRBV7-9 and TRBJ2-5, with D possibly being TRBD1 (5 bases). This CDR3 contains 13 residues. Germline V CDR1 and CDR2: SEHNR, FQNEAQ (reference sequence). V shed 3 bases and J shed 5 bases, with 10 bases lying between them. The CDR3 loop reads CASSFYPGETQYF. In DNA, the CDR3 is TGTGCCAGCAGCTTTTATCCAGGGGAGACCCAGTACTTC.